The 28 T cell receptor beta chains below all came from one sample that was sequenced in a study of regulatory T cells in long-lasting Graves disease. Indicated time point: newly diagnosed GD, antithyroid drugs for less than 3 months. Extracted PBMC RNA gave rise to the TCR library. Through Arm-PCR of CDR3 regions and iRepertoire HTBI primers, TCR beta libraries were built. TCRdb fed the multiplex PCR reads into MiXCR, producing one record per CDR3 protein. The sample comprises about half a million distinct CDR3 sequences, about 11% of which are singletons, and more than 8% rests with the top ten. A further study also used this sample, focusing on T cells in Graves' hyperthyroidism and ophthalmopathy.

The sample here was peripheral blood mononuclear cells (PBMCs), taken at new diagnosis, from a patient treated with antithyroid drugs. The receptors come from a woman between 25 and 40 years old with Graves disease.

In its sample, this clonotype was seen many times. The chain is built from TRBV6-5 and TRBJ1-1; D is ambiguous. The length of the CDR3 is 13 residues. The V end was cut by 3 bases, the J end by 2 bases, with 7 bases between. Germline CDR1 MNHEY, CDR2 SVGAGI. CDR3 residues: CASSYNGNTEAFF. In DNA form, the CDR3 reads TGTGCCAGCAGTTATAACGGAAACACTGAAGCTTTCTTT.

This clonotype was counted many times. J is TRBJ1-1 and V is TRBV24-1; 8 nucleotides line up with TRBD1. This CDR3 is 12 amino acids long. Trimming at V came to 5 bases and at J to 12 bases, leaving 7 bases not matched to a gene. The germline V gene has CDR1 KGHDR and CDR2 SFDVKD. For the CDR3, the DNA is TGTGCCACCAGTGGGACAGGGTCTTCGTCTTTCTTT. Translation: CATSGTGSSSFF.

This clonotype turned up a few times. The rearrangement uses TRBV19 and TRBJ2-3; 10 nucleotides agree with TRBD2. The V and J ends lost 7 bases and 1 base, in that order; junction bases with no gene match: 8. This CDR3 has 16 residues. Germline V gives CDR1 LNHDA, CDR2 SQIVND (reference sequence). CDR3 coding DNA: TGTGCCAGTACTCCTTGGGGGACTAGCGGCACAGATACGCAGTATTTT. This encodes CASTPWGTSGTDTQYF.

This clonotype was found many times. The chain combines TRBV28 with TRBJ2-7; a weak D match, TRBD1 (5 bases). Germline CDR1 and CDR2: MDHEN and SYDVKM. The CDR3 extends over 14 amino acids. V was clipped by 3 bases and J by 3 bases, with 12 bases between them. The CDR3 loop reads CASSLVQGYYEQYF. DNA of the CDR3: TGTGCCAGCAGTTTGGTGCAGGGCTACTACGAGCAGTACTTC. Complete variable domain (other parts from reference TRBV28 and TRBJ2-7): DVKVTQSSRYLVKRTGEKVFLECVQDMDHENMFWYRQDPGLGLRLIYFSYDVKMKEKGDIPEGYSVSREKKERFSLILESASTNQTSMYLCASSLVQGYYEQYFGPGTRLTVT.

This clonotype occurred many times. The rearrangement links TRBV20-1 to TRBJ2-7, with D possibly being TRBD1 (6 bases). The CDR3 consists of 15 residues. V was shortened by 2 bases and J by 0 bases, with 14 bases between the two germline ends. Per the germline V gene, CDR1 is DFQATT and CDR2 is SNEGSKA (reference sequence). CDR3 sequence: CSARNPTGSSYEQYF. The CDR3 DNA follows: TGCAGTGCTAGAAACCCTACAGGGAGCTCCTACGAGCAGTACTTC.

This clonotype has ten or more counts. This chain joins TRBV6-1 and TRBJ2-1; 7 bases are shared with TRBD2. V lost 6 bases to trimming and J lost 3 bases; unmatched junction nucleotides: 2. CDR1 is MNHNS, CDR2 SASEGT, per germline. This CDR3 has 13 amino acids. The chain's CDR3 is CASRASGYNEQFF. CDR3 sequence (DNA): TGTGCCAGCAGAGCTAGCGGCTACAATGAGCAGTTCTTC.

This clonotype was counted only a few times. V usage is TRBV9 and J usage is TRBJ2-4; weak D call: TRBD2 (6 bases). The CDR3 runs to 14 residues. Looked up from germline, CDR1 is SGDLS and CDR2 is YYNGEE. V was shortened by 3 bases and J by 4 bases, with 11 bases between the two germline ends. Here the CDR3 reads CASSGSGGKNIQYF. The CDR3 nucleotides read TGTGCCAGCAGCGGTAGCGGAGGAAAAAACATTCAGTACTTC. Full variable domain (remainder filled in from reference TRBV9 and TRBJ2-4): DSGVTQTPKHLITATGQRVTLRCSPRSGDLSVYWYQQSLDQGLQFLIQYYNGEERAKGNILERFSAQQFPDLHSELNLSSLELGDSALYFCASSGSGGKNIQYFGAGTRLSVL.

In this sample, this clonotype turned up many times. The CDR3 DNA follows: TGCAGTGCCAGTCGCCGGAAGGGCACAGATACGCAGTATTTT. Its protein is CSASRRKGTDTQYF. The chain has TRBV20-1 and TRBJ2-3; D ambiguous. Germline V gene data show CDR1 as DFQATT and CDR2 as SNEGSKA (reference sequence). Between the trimmed V and J ends, which lost 6 bases and 1 base, there was a span of 14 bases. This CDR3 has 14 residues.

The table lists this clonotype with many counts. This is likely a read error, given that the CDR3 carries no conserved phenylalanine or tryptophan at its end. The chain uses TRBV2 and TRBJ1-6; D uncertain. The germline V and J ends were trimmed by 3 bases and 8 bases, with 14 bases remaining between them. Germline CDR1 and CDR2: SNHLY and FYNNEI. The CDR3 has 15 residues. This CDR3 is CASSETALGDSPLHS. The DNA for the CDR3 is TGTGCCAGCAGTGAGACGGCCCTCGGGGATTCACCCCTCCACTCT.

The table lists this clonotype with many counts. The gene calls are TRBV13 and TRBJ2-7; D is perhaps TRBD1 (5 bases). Trimming stripped 5 bases from V and 3 bases from J, with 14 bases between. The length of the CDR3 is 14 residues. The germline gives CDR1 PRHDT, CDR2 FYEKMQ (reference sequence). The CDR3 bases are TGTGCCAGCAGCCTCAATGCAGGGTACTACGAGCAGTACTTC. Protein product: CASSLNAGYYEQYF.

This clonotype was seen repeatedly, ten times or more. The DNA of the CDR3 is TGCATTCCGGGACACCTAAACTATGGCTACACCTTC. Its protein product is CIPGHLNYGYTF. The V call is TRBV20-1, the J call TRBJ1-2, with D tentatively TRBD1 (6 bases). The germline V gene has CDR1 DFQATT and CDR2 SNEGSKA (reference sequence). The CDR3 runs to 12 residues.

The chain links TRBV7-9 to TRBJ1-4; D perhaps matches TRBD1 (6 bases). The length of the CDR3 is 15 residues. V gave up 6 bases and J gave up 4 bases, with 15 bases separating them. Germline CDR1 SEHNR, CDR2 FQNEAQ (reference sequence). DNA of the CDR3: TGTGCCAGCAGTTTCCCCCCACAGGGTAATGAAAAACTGTTTTTT. It yields the protein CASSFPPQGNEKLFF.

CDR3 coding DNA: TGCGCCAGCAGTGGGACTATCCAAGAGACCCAGTACTTC. This encodes CASSGTIQETQYF. The J gene is TRBJ2-5, the V gene TRBV5-1, with 7 bases lining up with TRBD2. There are 13 residues in the CDR3. The V segment lost 5 bases and the J segment 1 base; nucleotides outside the gene matches: 2. CDR1 is SGHRS, CDR2 YFSETQ, per germline.

In this sample, this clonotype turned up many times. This sequence joins TRBV6-9 and TRBJ1-2; TRBD1 agrees at 8 bases. The CDR3 runs 15 residues. The germline V gene encodes CDR1 MNHGY and CDR2 SVAAGI. The V and J ends lost 3 bases and 7 bases, in that order; junction bases with no gene match: 10. This chain's CDR3 is CASSYQNRGLGGYTF. The CDR3 DNA sequence: TGTGCCAGCAGTTACCAAAACAGGGGGTTAGGTGGCTACACCTTC.

The CDR3 is CASSPIIGLTAYSLGQYQPQHF. DNA of the CDR3: TGTGCCAGCAGTCCCATCATCGGCTTGACAGCTTACTCCTTGGGGCAATACCAGCCCCAGCATTTT. J is TRBJ1-5 and V is TRBV6-1; possibly TRBD1 for D (5 bases). Germline CDR1 is MNHNS and CDR2 is SASEGT. Trimming shortened V by 5 bases and J by 7 bases, and 39 bases separated the two germline ends. The CDR3 is 22 amino acids.

This clonotype has a handful of counts. This chain links TRBV18 with TRBJ1-3; the D is unclear. This CDR3 is built from 15 residues. V was clipped by 4 bases and J by 2 bases, with 12 bases between them. The germline gives CDR1 KGHSH, CDR2 LQKENI. CDR3 loop: CASSQAGNPGNTIYF. The CDR3 DNA reads as TGTGCCAGCTCACAAGCGGGGAACCCTGGAAACACCATATATTTT.

This clonotype was picked up many times. V is TRBV2 and J is TRBJ1-1; D is possibly TRBD1 (5 bases). V was shortened by 8 bases and J by 4 bases, with 17 bases between the two germline ends. There are 14 residues in the CDR3. Germline V gives CDR1 SNHLY, CDR2 FYNNEI. The CDR3 region has the DNA TGTGCCAGCCTTCCGGGGGAGGTGAGCACTGAAGCTTTCTTT. Encoded protein: CASLPGEVSTEAFF.

This clonotype was seen repeatedly, ten times or more. The chain joins TRBV6-1 to TRBJ1-2, with 7 positions matching TRBD1. J was trimmed by 4 bases and V by 10 bases; bases with no gene match: 3. The CDR3 contains 11 residues. The germline V gene has CDR1 MNHNS and CDR2 SASEGT. The CDR3 DNA sequence: TGTGCCACCGGGACAGTCTATGGCTACACCTTC. This gives the protein CATGTVYGYTF.

The chain couples TRBV19 to TRBJ2-7, with 12 bases fitting TRBD1. The V gene's germline CDR1 is LNHDA and CDR2 SQIVND (reference sequence). The length of the CDR3 is 15 residues. V was clipped by 2 bases and J by 2 bases; unmatched bases: 1. The CDR3 is CASSIRDRGPYEQYF. The CDR3 DNA reads TGTGCCAGTAGTATACGGGACAGGGGGCCCTACGAGCAGTACTTC. The full variable domain, with the rest looked up from reference TRBV19 and TRBJ2-7, is DGGITQSPKYLFRKEGQNVTLSCEQNLNHDAMYWYRQDPGQGLRLIYYSQIVNDFQKGDIAEGYSVSREKKESFPLTVTSAQKNPTAFYLCASSIRDRGPYEQYFGPGTRLTVT.

V and J are TRBV19 and TRBJ1-4; perhaps TRBD1 as D (6 bases). Trimming removed 3 bases from V and 4 bases from J, with 9 bases in between. CDR3 length equals 14 residues. CDR1 is LNHDA and CDR2 is SQIVND in the germline V gene (reference sequence). CDR3 nucleotide sequence: TGTGCCAGTAGTATCCGGACAGTTAATGAAAAACTGTTTTTT. Amino acids: CASSIRTVNEKLFF.

A remark on this clonotype: This may be a read error, as it is one base from a much larger clone. The chain employs TRBV18 and TRBJ1-2; D remains unclear. Looked up from germline, CDR1 is KGHSH and CDR2 is LQKENI. CDR3 length: 14 amino acids. DNA for the CDR3: TGTGCCAGCTCACCAGTTGAGTCAAACTGTGGCTACACCTTC. Protein: CASSPVESNCGYTF.

The rearrangement links TRBV6-1 to TRBJ2-3, with 10 bases lining up with TRBD2. CDR1 and CDR2 (germline): MNHNS, SASEGT. J lost 5 bases, V lost 8 bases, and 13 bases had no gene match. This CDR3 spans 16 amino acids. CDR3 loop: CASSRLAGLSLDTQYF. As DNA, the CDR3 is TGTGCCAGCTCGAGACTAGCGGGCCTCTCGTTAGATACGCAGTATTTT.

The V and J genes are TRBV19 and TRBJ2-1, with 7 nucleotides matching TRBD2. J gave up 4 bases and V 1 base, and 1 base lay outside the gene matches. The CDR3 runs 14 residues. Germline V gene sequence: CDR1 LNHDA, CDR2 SQIVND (reference sequence). CDR3 nucleotides: TGTGCCAGTAGTATAGGGGGGGGGTACAATGAGCAGTTCTTC. Protein product: CASSIGGGYNEQFF. Based on the CDR3 plus reference TRBV19 and TRBJ2-1, the full variable domain is DGGITQSPKYLFRKEGQNVTLSCEQNLNHDAMYWYRQDPGQGLRLIYYSQIVNDFQKGDIAEGYSVSREKKESFPLTVTSAQKNPTAFYLCASSIGGGYNEQFFGPGTRLTVL.

The genes are TRBV28 and TRBJ2-7, with 12 positions matching TRBD2. CDR3 length: 17 residues. With 4 bases clipped from V and 4 bases from J, the junction kept 11 bases outside the gene matches. Per the germline V gene, CDR1 is MDHEN and CDR2 is SYDVKM. The CDR3: CASSSTRLAGVLYEQYF. The CDR3 DNA follows: TGTGCCAGCAGTTCCACTCGACTAGCGGGAGTGCTGTACGAGCAGTACTTC.

There are many counts of this clonotype. This chain uses TRBV5-5 with TRBJ2-7; D uncertain. The V end was cut by 2 bases, the J end by 3 bases, with 12 bases between. This CDR3 comprises 14 residues. Germline CDR1 reads SGHKS; CDR2 reads YYEKEE (reference sequence). This chain's CDR3 is CASSFIGKVYEQYF. The CDR3 nucleotides read TGTGCCAGCAGCTTCATAGGCAAAGTCTACGAGCAGTACTTC.

This clonotype was detected only a few times. This chain connects TRBV2 to TRBJ2-7; weak D call: TRBD1 (5 bases). Germline CDR1 is SNHLY and CDR2 is FYNNEI. This CDR3 has 13 residues. The V end lost 6 bases, the J end lost 3 bases, and 12 bases lay between the germline ends. The CDR3 reads CASSSGPIYEQYF. The CDR3 DNA follows: TGTGCCAGCAGCTCAGGGCCGATCTACGAGCAGTACTTC.

This clonotype appeared a few times. The chain's CDR3 is CSARKKGQGAGTEAFF. CDR3 sequence (DNA): TGCAGTGCTAGGAAAAAAGGACAGGGGGCAGGAACTGAAGCTTTCTTT. J is TRBJ1-1 and V is TRBV20-1, with TRBD1 matching 11 bases. The V gene end was trimmed by 3 bases and the J gene end by 5 bases; junction bases not matched to a gene: 11. There are 16 residues in the CDR3. From germline, CDR1 is DFQATT and CDR2 SNEGSKA (reference sequence).

This clonotype occurred many times. The J gene is TRBJ1-2, the V gene TRBV10-3; D is ambiguous. Germline V gene sequence: CDR1 ENHRY, CDR2 SYGVKD. CDR3 length: 14 amino acids. The V gene lost 2 bases and the J gene lost 8 bases, with 15 bases spanning the gap. The CDR3 nucleotides read TGTGCCATCAGTGAGCTGGCGGCGCCCCGGGGCTACACCTTC. Residues: CAISELAAPRGYTF.